A selection of T cell receptor beta chains follows, all from one sample in a study of T cell changes during pregnancy in multiple sclerosis. Sequenced by immunoSEQ multiplex PCR; TCRdb stores in-frame clones only, minus some. The table lists roughly 80,000 clones, 92% of them singletons. Sequences were derived from peripheral blood, sampled before pregnancy. Receptor source: a female donor with multiple sclerosis, enrolled in a pregnancy study. The CDR3 runs from the conserved cysteine through the conserved F or W. D genes are given only for firm matches. Clone sizes are given selectively: once, few, many, or a class where the clone is expanded.

clone size	V gene	J gene	D gene	CDR3 protein	CDR3 DNA
NA	TRBV6-1	TRBJ1-4	NA	CARGGGAGLDEKLFF	TGTGCCCGGGGCGGGGGCGCGGGTTTGGATGAAAAACTGTTTTTT
NA	TRBV5-6	TRBJ2-3	NA	CASSGVGQGYQGTDTQYF	TGTGCCAGCAGCGGGGTCGGGCAGGGATACCAAGGCACAGATACGCAGTATTTT
once	TRBV6-1	TRBJ1-1	TRBD1	CASSELDRENTEAFF	TGTGCCAGCAGTGAATTAGACAGGGAGAACACTGAAGCTTTCTTT
NA	TRBV5-6	TRBJ1-1	NA	CASSLANTGREAFF	TGTGCCAGCAGCTTGGCCAACACAGGGCGTGAAGCTTTCTTT
NA	TRBV7-2	TRBJ1-2	TRBD1	CASSLFAGQGDGYTF	TGTGCCAGCAGCTTATTCGCCGGACAGGGAGATGGCTACACCTTC
NA	TRBV7-9	TRBJ1-4	TRBD1	CASTTGTGSNEKLFF	TGTGCCAGCACCACCGGGACAGGGTCTAATGAAAAACTGTTTTTT
NA	TRBV7-6	TRBJ2-3	TRBD2	CASSLGLAGAGTQYF	TGTGCCAGCAGCTTAGGGCTAGCGGGGGCGGGGACGCAGTATTTT
NA	TRBV7-6	TRBJ2-2	TRBD2	CASSPWGASGGKGTGELFF	TGTGCCAGCAGCCCATGGGGGGCTAGCGGGGGTAAAGGGACCGGGGAGCTGTTTTTT
NA	TRBV11-2	TRBJ2-7	NA	CASRTPGRGFYEQYF	TGTGCCAGCAGGACGCCGGGAAGGGGGTTTTACGAGCAGTACTTC
NA	TRBV6-1	TRBJ2-7	TRBD1	CASIPTGQGSDEQYF	TGTGCCAGCATTCCTACGGGACAGGGTAGTGACGAGCAGTACTTC
NA	TRBV2	TRBJ2-7	NA	CASRAGGSYEQYF	TGTGCCAGCAGAGCTGGAGGCTCCTACGAGCAGTACTTC
NA	TRBV4-1	TRBJ1-1	NA	CASSQEGAANTEAFF	TGCGCCAGCAGCCAAGAAGGGGCGGCGAACACTGAAGCTTTCTTT
NA	TRBV7-9	TRBJ1-5	TRBD1	CASSSDRDQPQHF	TGTGCCAGCAGTTCCGACAGGGATCAGCCCCAGCATTTT
NA	TRBV6-1	TRBJ1-2	NA	CASSEMGLRNYGYTF	TGTGCCAGCAGTGAGATGGGACTGCGAAACTATGGCTACACCTTC
NA	TRBV18	TRBJ2-1	TRBD1	CASSPLSGTGGNEQFF	TGTGCCAGCTCACCACTATCTGGGACAGGGGGGAATGAGCAGTTCTTC
NA	TRBV25-1	TRBJ1-2	TRBD1	CASSETGALQRRGHTF	TGTGCCAGCAGTGAGACAGGGGCCTTACAAAGACGGGGCCACACCTTC
NA	TRBV19	TRBJ1-1	TRBD1	CASNPGTGLNTEAFF	TGTGCCAGTAACCCCGGGACAGGACTTAACACTGAAGCTTTCTTT
once	TRBV27	TRBJ2-3	TRBD1	CASSRGTGLTDTQYF	TGTGCCAGCAGTCGCGGGACAGGGCTCACAGATACGCAGTATTTT
NA	TRBV9	TRBJ2-1	NA	CASSVGGLDHLYNEQFF	TGTGCCAGCAGCGTAGGGGGACTCGACCACTTATACAATGAGCAGTTCTTC
NA	TRBV2	TRBJ2-7	TRBD2	CASSDLAGGSYEQYF	TGTGCCAGCAGTGATCTAGCGGGGGGTTCGTACGAGCAGTACTTC
NA	TRBV4-1	TRBJ1-2	NA	CASSYRNREGYTF	TGCGCCAGCAGCTACCGGAACAGGGAGGGCTACACCTTC
once	TRBV7-2	TRBJ2-1	TRBD2	CASSFTGGPGNEQFF	TGTGCCAGCAGCTTTACGGGGGGGCCGGGTAATGAGCAGTTCTTC
NA	TRBV6-6	TRBJ2-7	TRBD1	CASSGDRWFYEQYF	TGTGCCAGCAGCGGGGACAGATGGTTCTACGAGCAGTACTTC
NA	TRBV6-1	TRBJ2-7	NA	CASPDLGGYEQYF	TGTGCCAGCCCGGACTTGGGGGGCTACGAGCAGTACTTC
NA	TRBV7-8	TRBJ1-5	TRBD1	CASSLGVQGAGQPQHF	TGTGCCAGCAGCTTAGGAGTTCAGGGGGCAGGACAGCCCCAGCATTTT
NA	TRBV19	TRBJ1-2	TRBD1	CASSFTTGHKGYGYTF	TGTGCCAGTTCCTTTACGACAGGGCATAAGGGGTATGGCTACACCTTC